This TCR beta chain was sequenced during a study of blood T cell repertoires in COVID-19. For the study at large: The United States, Italy and Spain supplied acute and convalescent COVID-19 samples. PBMCs, B-cell-depleted T cells, or T cells were the source of the cDNA or gDNA that made up the material.

Study processing details: Quantification of nucleated cells was approximated via reference gene primer amplification. Only in-frame clones appear in the TCRdb table, and some are missing; sequencing was by immunoSEQ multiplex PCR. D and trimming come from the DNA, and the V and J calls and clone size come from that table. Here the sample spans 140,000 to 150,000 clones, 80% to 90% being singletons. The germline CDR1 and CDR2 sequences are SGHTA and FQGNSA. There are 17 residues in the CDR3. J gave up 4 bases and V 3 bases, and 9 bases lay outside the gene matches. Source material: peripheral blood. This TCR was recovered from a woman between 55 and 75 years old with active COVID-19. This chain joins TRBV7-2 and TRBJ1-4, with 9 bases aligning to TRBD1. CDR3 residues: CASSFRDRATGNEKLFF. The CDR3 nucleotides read TGTGCCAGCAGCTTCCGGGACAGGGCGACGGGTAATGAAAAACTGTTTTTT. The full variable domain, in which reference TRBV7-2 and TRBJ1-4 provide the parts outside the CDR3, is GAGVSQSPSNKVTEKGKDVELRCDPISGHTALYWYRQSLGQGLEFLIYFQGNSAPDKSGLPSDRFSAERTGGSVSTLTIQRTQQEDSAVYLCASSFRDRATGNEKLFFGSGTQLSVL.